This T cell receptor (beta chain) came from a study of blood T cell repertoires in COVID-19. Overall study context: Sites across the United States, Italy and Spain contributed samples from acute and convalescent COVID-19. The cDNA or gDNA used as material had been derived from T cells, B-cell-depleted T cells, or PBMCs.

In the original analysis: Quantification of nucleated cells was approximated via reference gene primer amplification. Clones were sequenced by immunoSEQ multiplex PCR, and TCRdb holds only the in-frame ones, with some missing. D and trimming were read from the DNA, whereas the V and J calls and clone size are those reported in that table. The table has some 170,000 clones, over 80% seen once; the top ten hold about 1.4%. V trimming: 2 bases; J trimming: 3 bases; junction bases outside the gene matches: 4. Per germline, CDR1 SGHRS and CDR2 YFSETQ. The CDR3 totals 15 residues. There are a few counts of this clone.

The chain combines TRBV5-1 with TRBJ2-5, with 10 bases matching TRBD2. Specimen: peripheral blood. This receptor was taken from a woman in her forties or fifties with acute or convalescent COVID-19. DNA for the CDR3: TGCGCCAGCAGCTTTGGGGGGACTAGCGAAGAGACCCAGTACTTC. Amino acids: CASSFGGTSEETQYF.